This passage covers 24 T cell receptor beta chains from one sample sequenced in a study of blood T cell repertoires in COVID-19. Clones were read by immunoSEQ multiplex PCR, and TCRdb kept only the in-frame ones, dropping some. The sample lists roughly 320,000 clones; 90% were seen once. The sample was peripheral blood. These receptors were obtained from a woman between 45 and 65 years old with COVID-19, enrolled during active disease.

The rearrangement uses TRBV6-2 or TRBV6-3 and TRBJ2-7, with D unclear. The CDR3 is made up of 14 amino acids. Germline V gives CDR1 MNHEY, CDR2 SVGEGT. V lost 0 bases to trimming and J lost 3 bases, with 9 bases between them. CDR3 sequence: CASSYSRPGYEQYF. The DNA of the CDR3 is TGTGCCAGCAGTTACTCCAGACCAGGCTACGAGCAGTACTTC.

The chain carries TRBV19 and TRBJ2-3, with 12 nucleotides matching TRBD2. Germline values: CDR1 LNHDA, CDR2 SQIVND (reference sequence). Trimming took 3 bases from V and 2 from J; bases not matched to a gene: 3. The CDR3 covers 16 residues. The CDR3 DNA is TGTGCCAGTAGTATTTCTAGCGGGAGGGCCACAGATACGCAGTATTTT. Protein sequence: CASSISSGRATDTQYF. The entire variable domain, with the rest obtained from reference TRBV19 and TRBJ2-3, is as follows: DGGITQSPKYLFRKEGQNVTLSCEQNLNHDAMYWYRQDPGQGLRLIYYSQIVNDFQKGDIAEGYSVSREKKESFPLTVTSAQKNPTAFYLCASSISSGRATDTQYFGPGTRLTVL.

The CDR3 bases are TGTGCCAGCAGCTCTAGCGGGGGCACCGGGGAGCTGTTTTTT. Protein sequence: CASSSSGGTGELFF. The chain carries TRBV7-2 and TRBJ2-2; 10 bases agree with TRBD2. V lost 4 bases to trimming and J lost 4 bases; unmatched junction nucleotides: 0. CDR1 is SGHTA, CDR2 FQGNSA, per germline. The CDR3 has 14 residues.

This clone was seen just once. The CDR3 DNA reads as TGTGCCAGCAGCGCATCCGGGGCGGGAGGTCTCGTCGGAGAGACCCAGTACTTC. It encodes CASSASGAGGLVGETQYF. The V gene is TRBV3-1 (or the pseudogene TRBV3-2), the J gene TRBJ2-5, with 8 nucleotides matching TRBD2. This CDR3 is 18 amino acids long. Germline V gene lookup returns CDR1 LGHDT and CDR2 YNNKEL (reference sequence). V trimming: 5 bases; J trimming: 4 bases; junction bases outside the gene matches: 18.

The gene calls are TRBV6-1 and TRBJ2-7, with 7 bases matching TRBD1. V dropped 3 bases and J dropped 0; count of bases not matched to a gene: 8. Germline assignment: CDR1 MNHNS and CDR2 SASEGT. There are 16 residues in the CDR3. CDR3 sequence: CASSEYLHRGSYEQYF. The CDR3 DNA follows: TGTGCCAGCAGTGAGTACCTCCACAGGGGCTCCTACGAGCAGTACTTC.

The chain couples TRBV3-1 (or the pseudogene TRBV3-2) to TRBJ2-3; 15 bases are shared with TRBD2. CDR3 size: 17 residues. The J segment lost 4 bases and the V segment lost 4 bases, leaving 6 bases of the junction unmatched. Germline loops: CDR1 LGHDT, CDR2 YNNKEL (reference sequence). CDR3 DNA: TGTGCCAGCAGCCTGAAACGGACTAGCGGGAGGGCAGATACGCAGTATTTT. Residues: CASSLKRTSGRADTQYF.

The CDR3 here is CASSLGQGVTDTQYF. DNA of the CDR3: TGTGCCAGCAGCTTAGGACAGGGGGTCACAGATACGCAGTATTTT. The chain recombines TRBV5-8 with TRBJ2-3, with 10 bases aligning to TRBD1. The V gene end was trimmed by 2 bases and the J gene end by 2 bases; junction bases not matched to a gene: 2. The length of the CDR3 is 15 residues. Germline V lookup: CDR1 SGHTS, CDR2 YDEGEE.

This chain links TRBV27 with TRBJ1-1, with D hard to call. The CDR3 has 15 residues. V lost 0 bases, J lost 1 base, and 9 bases lay in between. The V gene's germline CDR1 is MNHEY and CDR2 SMNVEV (reference sequence). CDR3 amino acids: CASSLSWASNTEAFF. The CDR3 DNA sequence: TGTGCCAGCAGTTTATCCTGGGCCTCGAACACTGAAGCTTTCTTT.

The rearrangement links TRBV5-1 to TRBJ1-1; 7 positions agree with TRBD1. Germline V gene data show CDR1 as SGHRS and CDR2 as YFSETQ. The CDR3 is 16 residues long. Germline trimming cut 5 bases from V and 0 bases from J; bases unmatched to any gene: 10. The CDR3 reads CASRQGPRLMNTEAFF. The DNA of the CDR3 is TGCGCCAGCAGACAGGGGCCAAGACTCATGAACACTGAAGCTTTCTTT.

The rearrangement uses TRBV14 and TRBJ2-3; the D gene is possibly TRBD2 (5 bases). CDR1 and CDR2 (germline): SGHDN, FVKESK. The CDR3 consists of 13 residues. Trimming removed 6 bases at V and 3 bases at J, with 10 bases between. For the CDR3, the DNA is TGTGCCAGCAGTGTCGGCGGGACAGATACGCAGTATTTT. Translating gives CASSVGGTDTQYF. Based on the CDR3 plus reference TRBV14 and TRBJ2-3, the full variable domain is EAGVTQFPSHSVIEKGQTVTLRCDPISGHDNLYWYRRVMGKEIKFLLHFVKESKQDESGMPNNRFLAERTGGTYSTLKVQPAELEDSGVYFCASSVGGTDTQYFGPGTRLTVL.

The chain recombines TRBV18 with TRBJ1-1, with 9 bases that match TRBD1. Trimming at V came to 5 bases and at J to 5 bases, leaving 6 bases not matched to a gene. Germline loops: CDR1 KGHSH, CDR2 LQKENI. This CDR3 comprises 14 residues. As DNA, the CDR3 is TGTGCCAGCTCAGAGACAGGGGGTGATACTGAAGCTTTCTTT. Its translation: CASSETGGDTEAFF.

This chain links TRBV6-5 with TRBJ1-1; D not certain. This CDR3 contains 13 residues. Germline CDR1 MNHEY, CDR2 SVGAGI. V lost 6 bases and J 6 bases, leaving 14 bases between the germline ends. The DNA for the CDR3 is TGTGCCAGCAGATATTTGGACGGGGCTGAAGCTTTCTTT. It translates to CASRYLDGAEAFF.

The chain employs TRBV19 and TRBJ2-1, with 10 positions matching TRBD2. J gave up 7 bases and V 3 bases, and 3 bases lay outside the gene matches. The germline V gene encodes CDR1 LNHDA and CDR2 SQIVND (reference sequence). The CDR3 runs 14 residues. CDR3 residues: CASSMQREGNEQFF. As DNA, the CDR3 is TGTGCCAGTAGTATGCAGCGGGAGGGGAATGAGCAGTTCTTC.

This chain uses TRBV11-2 with TRBJ1-5; maybe TRBD1 (5 bases). This CDR3 is 15 amino acids long. Between the trimmed V and J ends, which lost 1 base and 3 bases, there was a span of 10 bases. Germline V gene sequence: CDR1 SGHAT, CDR2 FQNNGV. In DNA form, the CDR3 reads TGTGCCAGCAGCTTAGGTTCACAGGTCAATCAGCCCCAGCATTTT. Residues: CASSLGSQVNQPQHF.

The chain recombines TRBV19 with TRBJ2-7; possible D gene TRBD1, 6 bases. The CDR3 totals 15 residues. Germline CDR1 reads LNHDA; CDR2 reads SQIVND (reference sequence). V lost 4 bases and J lost 0, with 13 bases in between. CDR3 region: CASSTTRTASYEQYF. Written as DNA, the CDR3 is TGTGCCAGTAGTACCACGCGGACAGCCTCCTACGAGCAGTACTTC. Based on the CDR3 plus reference TRBV19 and TRBJ2-7, the full variable domain is DGGITQSPKYLFRKEGQNVTLSCEQNLNHDAMYWYRQDPGQGLRLIYYSQIVNDFQKGDIAEGYSVSREKKESFPLTVTSAQKNPTAFYLCASSTTRTASYEQYFGPGTRLTVT.

CDR3 in DNA: TGCGCCAGCACCGAGAAGGGCAGGGGGTACGAGCAGTACTTC. It specifies CASTEKGRGYEQYF. The J gene is TRBJ2-7, the V gene TRBV10-2; 7 nucleotides agree with TRBD1. The CDR3 totals 14 residues. CDR1 and CDR2 from the germline V gene are WSHSY and SAAADI. After removal of 7 bases from V and 4 bases from J, the junction contained 10 bases not matched to a gene.

CDR3 coding DNA: TGTGCCAGCAGCTCTGGGACAGTCTATAATTCACCCCTCCACTTT. As protein: CASSSGTVYNSPLHF. The V call is TRBV11-2, the J call TRBJ1-6, with TRBD1 identical over 7 bases. The J segment lost 3 bases and the V segment lost 4 bases, leaving 3 bases of the junction unmatched. Per germline, CDR1 SGHAT and CDR2 FQNNGV. The CDR3 spans 15 residues. Together with reference TRBV11-2 and TRBJ1-6, the CDR3 gives the full variable domain: EAGVAQSPRYKIIEKRQSVAFWCNPISGHATLYWYQQILGQGPKLLIQFQNNGVVDDSQLPKDRFSAERLKGVDSTLKIQPAKLEDSAVYLCASSSGTVYNSPLHFGNGTRLTVT.

V usage is TRBV7-9 and J usage is TRBJ1-5; D uncertain. V was cut by 3 bases and J by 4 bases, with 4 bases left in between. This CDR3 has 12 residues. The germline V gene has CDR1 SEHNR and CDR2 FQNEAQ (reference sequence). CDR3 residues: CASSFGNQPQHF. The CDR3 DNA reads as TGTGCCAGCAGCTTCGGGAATCAGCCCCAGCATTTT.

The count of this clone is one. J is TRBJ2-3 and V is TRBV6-2 or TRBV6-3; D unresolved. Germline V gives CDR1 MNHEY, CDR2 SVGEGT. Trimming removed 2 bases at V and 1 base at J, with 10 bases between. This CDR3 is 15 amino acids long. Written as DNA, the CDR3 is TGTGCCAGCAGTTACCTAGAAAAGGGCACAGATACGCAGTATTTT. Protein product: CASSYLEKGTDTQYF.

The genes are TRBV18 and TRBJ2-3, with TRBD2 matching 13 bases. The CDR3 is 15 amino acids. The V gene's germline CDR1 is KGHSH and CDR2 LQKENI. After removal of 6 bases from V and 5 bases from J, the junction contained 5 bases not matched to a gene. This CDR3 reads CASSRTSGREDTQYF. The CDR3 nucleotides read TGTGCCAGCTCGCGGACTAGCGGGAGAGAAGATACGCAGTATTTT. Looking up the rest from reference TRBV18 and TRBJ2-3 gives the full variable domain: NAGVMQNPRHLVRRRGQEARLRCSPMKGHSHVYWYRQLPEEGLKFMVYLQKENIIDESGMPKERFSAEFPKEGPSILRIQQVVRGDSAAYFCASSRTSGREDTQYFGPGTRLTVL.

This chain's CDR3 is CASSRQGGNTIYF. The CDR3, as DNA: TGTGCCAGCAGCCGACAGGGAGGAAACACCATATATTTT. This chain links TRBV5-5 with TRBJ1-3, with 7 bases that match TRBD1. Germline V gives CDR1 SGHKS, CDR2 YYEKEE (reference sequence). CDR3 size: 13 residues. V shed 4 bases and J 4 bases; nucleotides not matched to a gene: 2.

This clone appeared a single time. The chain has TRBV30 and TRBJ1-2, with 12 bases that match TRBD1. Per the germline V gene, CDR1 is GTSNPN and CDR2 is SVGIG (reference sequence). Unmatched junction bases numbered 13, after V lost 4 bases and J lost 13 bases. The CDR3 length is 14 residues. The CDR3 is CAWKRGTGGAEFTF. The CDR3, as DNA: TGTGCCTGGAAGAGGGGGACAGGGGGCGCAGAGTTCACCTTC.

Details on this clone: One end of the junction does not line up with germline, which may come from a read error. This chain uses TRBV5-1 with TRBJ1-4; TRBD1 aligns across 7 bases. Germline CDR1 SGHRS, CDR2 YFSETQ. The length of the CDR3 is 15 residues. The CDR3 is CASTLGDSFNEKLFF. The DNA for the CDR3 is TGCGCCAGCACCTTGGGGGACAGTTTTAATGAAAAACTGTTTTTT.

The chain carries TRBV3-1 (or the pseudogene TRBV3-2) and TRBJ1-1; tentative D call: TRBD1 (5 bases). Deletions cut 5 bases from V and 3 bases from J, with 16 bases between. This CDR3 comprises 15 residues. Per the germline V gene, CDR1 is LGHDT and CDR2 is YNNKEL (reference sequence). For the CDR3, the DNA is TGTGCCAGCAGCACCGGGGAGGGGCGAGACACTGAAGCTTTCTTT. Translating gives CASSTGEGRDTEAFF.